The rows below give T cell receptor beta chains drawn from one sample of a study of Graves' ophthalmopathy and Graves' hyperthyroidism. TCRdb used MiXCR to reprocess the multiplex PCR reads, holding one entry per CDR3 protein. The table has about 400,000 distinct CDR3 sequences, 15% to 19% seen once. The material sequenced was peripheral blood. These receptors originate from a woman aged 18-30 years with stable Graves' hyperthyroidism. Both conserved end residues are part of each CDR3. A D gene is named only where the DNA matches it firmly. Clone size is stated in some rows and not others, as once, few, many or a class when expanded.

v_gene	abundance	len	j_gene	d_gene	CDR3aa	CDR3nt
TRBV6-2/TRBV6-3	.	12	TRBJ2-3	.	CATVGLTDTHYF	TGTGCCACCGTGGGACTCACAGATACGCATTATTTT
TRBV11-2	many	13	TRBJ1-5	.	CASSLDRDQPQHF	TGTGCCAGCAGCTTAGACAGGGATCAGCCCCAGCATTTT
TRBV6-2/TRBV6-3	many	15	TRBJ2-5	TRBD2	CASGPAGGYQETQYF	TGTGCCAGCGGACCCGCGGGGGGGTATCAAGAGACCCAGTACTTC
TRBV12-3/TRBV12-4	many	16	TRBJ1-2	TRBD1	CASRETGGVFGYGYTF	TGTGCCAGCAGGGAGACAGGGGGCGTTTTCGGCTATGGCTACACCTTC
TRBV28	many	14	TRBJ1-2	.	CASSLSPRNYGYTF	TGTGCCAGCAGTTTATCACCAAGGAACTATGGCTACACCTTC
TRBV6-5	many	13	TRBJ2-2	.	CASTRGRVGELFF	TGTGCCAGCACGAGGGGGAGAGTGGGGGAGCTGTTTTTT
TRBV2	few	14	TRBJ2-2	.	CASSVYESTGELFF	TGTGCCAGCAGTGTCTATGAGAGTACCGGGGAGCTGTTTTTT
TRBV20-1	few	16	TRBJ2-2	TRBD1	CSASLAGTGMTGELFF	TGCAGTGCTAGTCTCGCCGGGACAGGGATGACCGGGGAGCTGTTTTTT
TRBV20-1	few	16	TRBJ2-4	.	CSARAAVKSAKNIQYF	TGCAGTGCTAGAGCGGCAGTGAAGTCAGCCAAAAACATTCAGTACTTC
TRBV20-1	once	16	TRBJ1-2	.	CSARESGAPANYGYTF	TGCAGTGCTAGAGAGAGCGGGGCCCCAGCTAACTATGGCTACACCTTC
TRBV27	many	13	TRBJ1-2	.	CASSDGSSRGYTF	TGTGCCAGCAGTGACGGATCTTCTCGGGGCTACACCTTC
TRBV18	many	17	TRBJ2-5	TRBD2	CASSPGTSGGFQETQYF	TGTGCCAGCTCACCAGGGACTAGCGGGGGGTTCCAAGAGACCCAGTACTTC
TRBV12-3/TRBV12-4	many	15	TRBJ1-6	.	CASSLSRGTGSPLHF	TGTGCCAGCAGTTTATCCCGGGGGACGGGTTCACCCCTCCACTTT
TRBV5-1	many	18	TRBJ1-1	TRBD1	CASSLGAGGRGWDTEAFF	TGCGCCAGCAGCTTGGGGGCAGGGGGGCGCGGGTGGGACACTGAAGCTTTCTTT
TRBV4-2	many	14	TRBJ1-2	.	CASSQGRGEGGYTF	TGTGCCAGCAGCCAAGGGAGGGGTGAGGGTGGCTACACCTTC
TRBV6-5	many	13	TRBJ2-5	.	CASNRRTEETQYF	TGTGCCAGCAACCGACGGACAGAAGAGACCCAGTACTTC
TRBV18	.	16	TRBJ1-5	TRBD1	CASSSLGTGSNQPQHF	TGTGCCAGCTCATCTCTCGGGACAGGTAGCAATCAGCCCCAGCATTTT
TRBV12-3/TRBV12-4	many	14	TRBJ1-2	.	CASSHWTANYGYTF	TGTGCCAGCAGTCACTGGACAGCTAACTATGGCTACACCTTC
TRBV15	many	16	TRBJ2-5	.	CATSRDRALGGETQYF	TGTGCCACCAGCAGAGACAGGGCATTGGGTGGGGAGACCCAGTACTTC
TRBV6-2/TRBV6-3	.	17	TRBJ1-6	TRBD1	CASSYYQRQGLNSPLHF	TGTGCCAGCAGTTACTATCAACGACAGGGGCTGAATTCACCCCTCCACTTT
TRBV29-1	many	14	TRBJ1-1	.	CSTLMETANTEAFF	TGCAGCACCTTAATGGAGACGGCTAACACTGAAGCTTTCTTT
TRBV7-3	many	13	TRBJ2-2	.	CASSLADSGELFF	TGTGCCAGCAGCTTAGCGGACAGCGGGGAGCTGTTTTTT
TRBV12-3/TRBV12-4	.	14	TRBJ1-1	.	CAGNYRVLNTEAFF	TGTGCCGGCAACTACAGGGTCCTGAACACTGAAGCTTTCTTT